This T cell receptor beta chain emerged from a study of cytomegalovirus exposure and HLA in healthy donors. Regarding this clone: No antigen is known for it.

V gave up 0 bases and J gave up 9 bases, with 12 bases separating them. CDR1 is SEHNR, CDR2 FQNEAQ, per germline (reference sequence). The CDR3 loop spans 14 amino acids. The PCR contained 60 Vbeta and 13 Jbeta primers. Assay: immunoSEQ multiplex PCR; the TCRdb copy retains only in-frame clones and omits some. The data contain roughly 200,000 clones, about two thirds of them singletons. Donors consisted of healthy bone marrow donors. In nominal health when sampled, donors likely had unrecorded immune exposures nonetheless. General study results and limits: When analyzed later, a missense DCLRE1C variant was found to be linked to TCR beta V- and J-gene trimming. From TCR beta sequences, most subjects' HLA-A and HLA-B alleles were reportedly predicted accurately.

This TCR came from a man in his forties in good health and CMV-seropositive. The V gene is TRBV7-9, the J gene TRBJ2-1, with TRBD2 as a possible D gene (6 bases). The sequencing sample was made of PBMCs. The chain's CDR3 is CASSLAGGYGEQFF. The CDR3 bases are TGTGCCAGCAGCTTAGCAGGAGGGTATGGTGAGCAGTTCTTC.